Detailed here is one T cell receptor (beta chain). The junction differs from germline at one of its ends, possibly a read error. Investigators prepared the TCR beta libraries by applying iRepertoire HTBI primers and Arm-PCR of CDR3 regions. From the multiplex PCR reads, TCRdb called clonotypes with MiXCR, one entry per CDR3 protein. The profile shows roughly 300,000 distinct CDR3 sequences, under 25% of them singletons. The CDR3 covers 13 residues. Germline V gene data show CDR1 as SQVTM and CDR2 as ANQGSEA. Time point in this sample: persistent/refractory GD, antithyroid drugs over 5 years with positive TRAb. RNA isolated from PBMCs was used to make the TCR library. This entry is derived from a study of regulatory T cells in long-lasting Graves disease. The overall study: The term persistent Graves' disease signified upward of 5 years on antithyroid drugs with positive TSH receptor antibodies.

The rearrangement uses TRBV29-1 and TRBJ2-7; 8 bases match TRBD2. This receptor was identified in a female donor with Graves disease. This specimen was peripheral blood mononuclear cells (PBMCs), taken when the disease was refractory, from a patient treated with antithyroid drugs. The CDR3 here is CSTLRGGSGEQHF. CDR3 DNA sequence: TGCAGCACTCTACGGGGGGGATCGGGCGAGCAGCACTTC.